The text below deals with one T cell receptor (beta chain). Its antigen is not known. One end of the junction does not line up with germline, which may come from a read error. Sorted-subset replicate PCR reactions contained approximately 190 ng DNA, corresponding to some 30,000 T cell genomes. Original processing methods: ImmunoSEQ supplied junction-only sequences lacking quality scores, so filtering was different. Libraries were prepared by immunoSEQ multiplex PCR; TCRdb keeps only in-frame clonotypes and omits some of them. Clone size and the V and J calls come from that table; the DNA yielded D and trimming. The sample has around 600,000 clones, approximately 95% seen once. The sample comes from a study of shared clonotypes between healthy human individuals. General study results and limits: Only blood was sampled; tissue repertoires likely differ.

Cells designated naive CD8 were CD45RO-negative and were positively selected for CCR7, with terminally differentiated effector memory CD45RA+ cells excluded. The clonotype was recovered from a young woman in good health. Sequencing was carried out using naive CD8+ T cells sorted from blood.

The chain's CDR3 is CASTLGGGLGRGYTF. The CDR3 nucleotides read TGTGCCAGCACCTTGGGTGGGGGGCTCGGAAGAGGCTACACCTTC. The chain is built from TRBV5-6 and TRBJ1-2, with a possible D match to TRBD1 (6 bases). Germline V gene data show CDR1 as SGHDT and CDR2 as YYEEEE. The CDR3 runs 15 residues.